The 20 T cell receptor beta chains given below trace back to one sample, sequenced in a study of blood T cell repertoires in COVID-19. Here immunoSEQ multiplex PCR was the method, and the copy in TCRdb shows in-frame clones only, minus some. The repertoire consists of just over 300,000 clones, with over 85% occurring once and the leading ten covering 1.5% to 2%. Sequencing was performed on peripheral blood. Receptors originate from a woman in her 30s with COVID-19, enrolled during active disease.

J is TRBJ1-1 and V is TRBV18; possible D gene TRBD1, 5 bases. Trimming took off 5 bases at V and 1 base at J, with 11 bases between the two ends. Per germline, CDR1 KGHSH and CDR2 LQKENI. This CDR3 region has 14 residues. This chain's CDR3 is CASSSVQENTEAFF. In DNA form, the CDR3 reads TGTGCCAGCTCATCCGTACAGGAGAACACTGAAGCTTTCTTT.

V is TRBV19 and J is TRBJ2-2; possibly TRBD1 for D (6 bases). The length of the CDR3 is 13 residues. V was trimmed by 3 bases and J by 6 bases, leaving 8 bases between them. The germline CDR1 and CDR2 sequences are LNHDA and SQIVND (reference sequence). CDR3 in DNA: TGTGCCAGTAGTATCGAGGGGGCCGGGGAGCTGTTTTTT. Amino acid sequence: CASSIEGAGELFF.

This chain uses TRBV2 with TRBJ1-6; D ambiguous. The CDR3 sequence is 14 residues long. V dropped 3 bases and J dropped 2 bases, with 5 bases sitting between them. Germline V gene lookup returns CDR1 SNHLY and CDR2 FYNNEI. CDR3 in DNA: TGTGCCAGCAGTGAGAGGACCTATAATTCACCCCTCCACTTT. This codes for CASSERTYNSPLHF. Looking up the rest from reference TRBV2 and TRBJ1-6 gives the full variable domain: EPEVTQTPSHQVTQMGQEVILRCVPISNHLYFYWYRQILGQKVEFLVSFYNNEISEKSEIFDDQFSVERPDGSNFTLKIRSTKLEDSAMYFCASSERTYNSPLHFGNGTRLTVT.

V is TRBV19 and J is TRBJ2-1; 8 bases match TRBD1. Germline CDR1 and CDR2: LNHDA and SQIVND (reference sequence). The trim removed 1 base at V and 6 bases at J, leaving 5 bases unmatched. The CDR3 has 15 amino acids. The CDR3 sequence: CASSIGQGRFNEQFF. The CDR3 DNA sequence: TGTGCCAGTAGTATAGGACAGGGGAGATTCAATGAGCAGTTCTTC.

The CDR3 spells CASSLGGGPYNEQFF. The CDR3 DNA sequence: TGTGCCAGCAGCTTAGGAGGTGGCCCCTACAATGAGCAGTTCTTC. The chain links TRBV7-2 to TRBJ2-1, with D hard to call. Germline CDR1 and CDR2: SGHTA and FQGNSA. This CDR3 has 15 amino acids. Trimming took 1 base from V and 2 from J, leaving 9 bases between them.

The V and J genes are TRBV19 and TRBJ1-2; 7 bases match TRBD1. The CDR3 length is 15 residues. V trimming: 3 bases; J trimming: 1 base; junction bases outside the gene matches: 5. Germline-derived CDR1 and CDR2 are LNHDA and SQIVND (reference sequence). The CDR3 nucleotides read TGTGCCAGTAGTATTAGCAGGGGGATTAACTATGGCTACACCTTC. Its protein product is CASSISRGINYGYTF.

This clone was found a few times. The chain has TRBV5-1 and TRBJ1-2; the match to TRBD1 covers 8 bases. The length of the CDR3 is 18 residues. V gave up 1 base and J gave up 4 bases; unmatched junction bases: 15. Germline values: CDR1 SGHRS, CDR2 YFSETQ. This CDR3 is CASSLYGAGGEVVYGYTF. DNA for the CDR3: TGCGCCAGCAGCTTGTATGGGGCAGGGGGCGAGGTTGTCTATGGCTACACCTTC.

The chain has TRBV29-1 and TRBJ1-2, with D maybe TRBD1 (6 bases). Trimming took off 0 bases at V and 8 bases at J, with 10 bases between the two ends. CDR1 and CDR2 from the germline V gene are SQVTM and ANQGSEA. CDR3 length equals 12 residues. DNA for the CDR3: TGCAGCGTTGAAGAGGGGGCGCGCGGCTACACCTTC. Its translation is CSVEEGARGYTF.

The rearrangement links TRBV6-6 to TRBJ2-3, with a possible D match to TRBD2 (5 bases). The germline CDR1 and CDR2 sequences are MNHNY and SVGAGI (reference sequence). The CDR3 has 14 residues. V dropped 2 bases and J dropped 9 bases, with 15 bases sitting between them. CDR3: CASSYDPRTGTQYF. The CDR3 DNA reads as TGTGCCAGCAGTTACGATCCACGGACTGGAACGCAGTATTTT.

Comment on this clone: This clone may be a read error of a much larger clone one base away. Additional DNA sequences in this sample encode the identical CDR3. This CDR3 is CASSLGTANTEAFF. The CDR3 DNA is TGTGCCAGCAGCTTGGGGACAGCGAACACTGAAGCTTTCTTT. This chain links TRBV7-9 with TRBJ1-1; 7 bases are shared with TRBD1. V shed 3 bases, J shed 1 base, and the junction held 2 bases outside the gene matches. Per germline, CDR1 SEHNR and CDR2 FQNEAQ (reference sequence). This CDR3 comprises 14 residues.

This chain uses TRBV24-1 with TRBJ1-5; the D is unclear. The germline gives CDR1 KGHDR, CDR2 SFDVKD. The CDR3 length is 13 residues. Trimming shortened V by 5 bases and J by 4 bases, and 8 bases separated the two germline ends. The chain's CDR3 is CATSGPPNQPQHF. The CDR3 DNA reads TGTGCCACCAGTGGGCCCCCTAATCAGCCCCAGCATTTT.

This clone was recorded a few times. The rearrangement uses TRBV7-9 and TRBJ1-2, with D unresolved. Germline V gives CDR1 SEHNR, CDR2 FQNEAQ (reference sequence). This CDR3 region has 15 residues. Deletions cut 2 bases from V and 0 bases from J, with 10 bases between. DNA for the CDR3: TGTGCCAGCAGCTTATTGCCCGGTACTAACTATGGCTACACCTTC. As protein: CASSLLPGTNYGYTF.

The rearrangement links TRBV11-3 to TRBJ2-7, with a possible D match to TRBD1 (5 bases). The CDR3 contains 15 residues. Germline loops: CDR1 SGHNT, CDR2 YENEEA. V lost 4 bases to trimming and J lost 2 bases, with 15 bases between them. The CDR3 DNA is TGTGCCAGCAGCTCCGGGTGGACATTCGCCTACGAGCAGTACTTC. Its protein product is CASSSGWTFAYEQYF.

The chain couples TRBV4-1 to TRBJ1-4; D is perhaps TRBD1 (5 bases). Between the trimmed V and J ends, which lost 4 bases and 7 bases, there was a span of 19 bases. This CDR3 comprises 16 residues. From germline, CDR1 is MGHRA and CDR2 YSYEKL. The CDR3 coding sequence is TGCGCCAGCAGCCGGGGCATCTCCCAGGGTAGTGAAAAACTGTTTTTT. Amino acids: CASSRGISQGSEKLFF.

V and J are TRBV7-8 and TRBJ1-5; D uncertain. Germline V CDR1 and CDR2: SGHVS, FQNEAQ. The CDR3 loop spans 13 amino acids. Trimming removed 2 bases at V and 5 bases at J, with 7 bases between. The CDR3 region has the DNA TGTGCCAGCAGCTTAACGAGTGATCAGCCCCAGCATTTT. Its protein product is CASSLTSDQPQHF. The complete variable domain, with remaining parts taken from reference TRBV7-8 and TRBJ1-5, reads GAGVSQSPRYKVAKRGQDVALRCDPISGHVSLFWYQQALGQGPEFLTYFQNEAQLDKSGLPSDRFFAERPEGSVSTLKIQRTQQEDSAVYLCASSLTSDQPQHFGDGTRLSIL.

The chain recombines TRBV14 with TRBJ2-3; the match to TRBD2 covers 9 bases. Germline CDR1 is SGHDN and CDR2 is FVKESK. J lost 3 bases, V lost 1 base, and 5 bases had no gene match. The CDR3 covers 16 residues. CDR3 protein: CASSQVGGGVTDTQYF. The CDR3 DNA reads TGTGCCAGCAGCCAAGTTGGCGGGGGGGTAACAGATACGCAGTATTTT.

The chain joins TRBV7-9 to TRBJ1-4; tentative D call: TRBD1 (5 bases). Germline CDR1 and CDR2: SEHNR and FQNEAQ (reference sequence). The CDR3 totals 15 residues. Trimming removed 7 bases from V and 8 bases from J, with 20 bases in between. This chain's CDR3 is CASTKGQGGVEKLFF. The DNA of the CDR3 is TGTGCCAGCACAAAAGGGCAGGGAGGAGTCGAAAAACTGTTTTTT.

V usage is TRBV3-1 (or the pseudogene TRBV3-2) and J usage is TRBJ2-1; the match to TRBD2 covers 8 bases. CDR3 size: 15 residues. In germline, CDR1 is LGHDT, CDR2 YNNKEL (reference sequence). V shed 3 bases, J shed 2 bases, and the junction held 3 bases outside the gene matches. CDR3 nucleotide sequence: TGTGCCAGCAGCCACACGACTAGCGCCTACAATGAGCAGTTCTTC. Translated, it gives CASSHTTSAYNEQFF.

CDR3 protein: CASSPQWDRANYGYTF. CDR3 coding DNA: TGTGCCAGCTCACCACAATGGGACAGGGCTAACTATGGCTACACCTTC. The J gene is TRBJ1-2, the V gene TRBV18; 9 bases align to TRBD1. Germline loops: CDR1 KGHSH, CDR2 LQKENI. The V segment lost 1 base and the J segment 0 bases; nucleotides outside the gene matches: 3. The CDR3 contains 16 residues.

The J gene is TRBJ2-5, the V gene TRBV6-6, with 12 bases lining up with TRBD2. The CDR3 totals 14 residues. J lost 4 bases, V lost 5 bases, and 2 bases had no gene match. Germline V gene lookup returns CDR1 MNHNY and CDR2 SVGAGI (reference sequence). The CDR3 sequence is CASSLTSGGETQYF. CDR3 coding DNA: TGTGCCAGCAGTCTGACTAGCGGGGGAGAGACCCAGTACTTC.